Reported below is one T cell receptor beta chain. Its specificity is not known. The assay was immunoSEQ multiplex PCR, and TCRdb's table has in-frame clones only and misses some. Of fewer than 90,000 clones listed, over 90% are singletons. This specimen comes from a study of graft-versus-host responses after intestinal transplantation. Study-level information: All of the recipients had induction that used anti-thymocyte globulin, then tacrolimus and steroids for around three years.

The CDR3 has 15 amino acids. The V end was cut by 6 bases, the J end by 1 base, with 15 bases between. Germline lookup yields CDR1 MNHNS and CDR2 SASEGT. The rearrangement uses TRBV6-1 and TRBJ1-2; D perhaps matches TRBD1 (5 bases). The TCR originated in a human donor who was the organ donor for an intestinal transplant. The sequenced sample was unstimulated CD4+ T cells sorted from spleen or lymph node cells, obtained before transplant. CDR3 protein: CASSDRRGDNYGYTF. DNA of the CDR3: TGTGCCAGCAGCGATAGACGAGGGGATAACTATGGCTACACCTTC.